This T cell receptor beta chain was observed in a study of identical twins. General study results and limits: There was an excess of low generation probability in the out-of-frame alpha sequences that twins shared. Fewer insertions marked abundant cord blood beta clonotypes; young adult naive trended weakly, memory not at all.

CDR1 SGHRS and CDR2 YFSETQ come from the germline V gene. The CDR3 is 15 residues long. This clonotype was recorded many times. Antigen specificity is unknown. An end of the junction differs from the germline gene, which may be a read error. Unique molecular identifiers were present on the cDNA, which also gained a universal primer site by template switching. TCRdb reprocessed the 5' RACE reads with MiXCR, giving one entry per CDR3 protein. Of 570,000 or so distinct CDR3 sequences detected, roughly 9.5% appear once; the ten largest clones hold roughly 3%. This sample also appeared in a second study, on yellow fever vaccine responses in identical twins. That paper states: Twins' vaccine T cell response reportedly gave the appearance of partial convergence and partial personalization.

This clonotype originated in a woman under 30 in good health. V and J are TRBV5-1 and TRBJ2-3; 10 bases align to TRBD1. Sequencing used PBMCs. CDR3 nucleotide sequence: TGTGCCAGCAGCTTAGGGGACAGGGGTACAGATACGCAGTATTTT. Translation gives CASSLGDRGTDTQYF.